The 22 T cell receptor beta chains below were found in one sample sequenced in a study of memory CD4+ T cells and cytomegalovirus serostatus. Single viable CD3+CD4+CD8-CD45RO+ cells were sorted as the memory CD4+ T cells. Data came from immunoSEQ multiplex PCR; TCRdb stores just in-frame clones and leaves some out. The sample shows about 50,000 clones, 82% of them seen only once. Input material: memory CD4+ T cells from blood. These receptors were collected from an adult in good health and CMV-seronegative.

The chain has TRBV28 and TRBJ2-3; no reliable D call. V was clipped by 5 bases and J by 1 base, with 4 bases between them. Germline values: CDR1 MDHEN, CDR2 SYDVKM. This CDR3 has 12 residues. The CDR3 spells CASSGGTDTQYF. The CDR3, as DNA: TGTGCCAGCAGTGGAGGCACAGATACGCAGTATTTT. The variable domain in full, completed from reference TRBV28 and TRBJ2-3, reads DVKVTQSSRYLVKRTGEKVFLECVQDMDHENMFWYRQDPGLGLRLIYFSYDVKMKEKGDIPEGYSVSREKKERFSLILESASTNQTSMYLCASSGGTDTQYFGPGTRLTVL.

V gene TRBV19 combines with J gene TRBJ2-2; 7 bases align to TRBD2. Trimming at V came to 3 bases and at J to 9 bases, leaving 7 bases not matched to a gene. The CDR3 extends over 14 amino acids. CDR1 and CDR2 from the germline V gene are LNHDA and SQIVND (reference sequence). The CDR3 DNA follows: TGTGCCAGTAGTATCTCGCGGGGGAGGCGGGAGCTGTTTTTT. Its protein product is CASSISRGRRELFF.

This clone was observed a few times. This chain's CDR3 is CASSQTGSGANVLTF. CDR3 DNA: TGTGCCAGCAGCCAGACAGGGTCTGGGGCCAACGTCCTGACTTTC. The V and J genes are TRBV5-5 and TRBJ2-6; 7 nucleotides align to TRBD1. The germline gives CDR1 SGHKS, CDR2 YYEKEE (reference sequence). After removal of 4 bases from V and 1 base from J, the junction contained 2 bases not matched to a gene. The CDR3 covers 15 residues. Full variable domain (remainder filled in from reference TRBV5-5 and TRBJ2-6): DAGVTQSPTHLIKTRGQQVTLRCSPISGHKSVSWYQQVLGQGPQFIFQYYEKEERGRGNFPDRFSARQFPNYSSELNVNALLLGDSALYLCASSQTGSGANVLTFGAGSRLTVL.

The chain employs TRBV9 and TRBJ2-6; D might be TRBD2 (5 bases). The V gene's germline CDR1 is SGDLS and CDR2 YYNGEE. V was clipped by 6 bases and J by 1 base, with 8 bases between them. The CDR3 is 14 residues long. CDR3: CASTRGSGANVLTF. The CDR3 DNA is TGTGCCAGCACCCGCGGGTCTGGGGCCAACGTCCTGACTTTC.

The chain joins TRBV6-6 to TRBJ1-2, with 10 bases lining up with TRBD1. CDR3 length: 15 residues. Germline lookup yields CDR1 MNHNY and CDR2 SVGAGI (reference sequence). With V trimmed by 5 bases and J by 2 bases, 5 bases remained unmatched. The CDR3 DNA reads as TGTGCCAGCAGTCTTGACAGGGGGCGGAACTATGGCTACACCTTC. Translating gives CASSLDRGRNYGYTF.

This chain connects TRBV27 to TRBJ2-5; 10 bases match TRBD1. Per the germline V gene, CDR1 is MNHEY and CDR2 is SMNVEV (reference sequence). The CDR3 is 17 amino acids. Trimming cost V 7 bases and J 0 bases; bases outside gene matches: 11. The CDR3 region has the DNA TGTGCCAGCAATCAGACAGGGGGCTTGTGGTACCAAGAGACCCAGTACTTC. It translates to CASNQTGGLWYQETQYF.

The chain couples TRBV5-8 to TRBJ2-2, with D maybe TRBD2 (6 bases). This CDR3 spans 16 amino acids. Looked up from germline, CDR1 is SGHTS and CDR2 is YDEGEE. Trimming stripped 0 bases from V and 4 bases from J, with 13 bases between. The CDR3 coding sequence is TGTGCCAGCAGCTTGGACAGGCGGGGTGGCACCGGGGAGCTGTTTTTT. This encodes CASSLDRRGGTGELFF. Combining the CDR3 with reference TRBV5-8 and TRBJ2-2 gives the whole variable domain EAGVTQSPTHLIKTRGQQATLRCSPISGHTSVYWYQQALGLGLQFLLWYDEGEERNRGNFPPRFSGRQFPNYSSELNVNALELEDSALYLCASSLDRRGGTGELFFGEGSRLTVL.

This clone occurred a few times. V is TRBV10-3 and J is TRBJ2-7, with D possibly matching TRBD2 (5 bases). The length of the CDR3 is 14 residues. V was trimmed by 0 bases and J by 2 bases, leaving 8 bases between them. Germline V lookup: CDR1 ENHRY, CDR2 SYGVKD. The CDR3 protein is CAISESRATYEQYF. The CDR3 bases are TGTGCCATCAGTGAGTCGAGGGCGACCTACGAGCAGTACTTC.

The chain uses TRBV18 and TRBJ2-4, with unresolved D. Germline values: CDR1 KGHSH, CDR2 LQKENI. This CDR3 is built from 15 residues. Trimming removed 4 bases from V and 8 bases from J, with 18 bases in between. The CDR3 is CASSQGQAPPDIQYF. The CDR3 region has the DNA TGTGCCAGCTCACAAGGCCAGGCACCCCCCGACATTCAGTACTTC.

The chain is built from TRBV5-1 and TRBJ1-1, with 8 bases aligning to TRBD1. Unmatched junction bases numbered 12, after V lost 4 bases and J lost 1 base. Germline V gene sequence: CDR1 SGHRS, CDR2 YFSETQ. The CDR3 has 17 residues. The CDR3 spells CASSPIPGQASNTEAFF. The DNA of the CDR3 is TGCGCCAGCAGCCCTATACCGGGACAGGCGTCGAACACTGAAGCTTTCTTT.

The chain has TRBV2 and TRBJ2-3, with 10 bases that match TRBD2. J gave up 5 bases and V 4 bases, and 3 bases lay outside the gene matches. CDR1 and CDR2 from the germline V gene are SNHLY and FYNNEI. The CDR3 is made up of 14 amino acids. CDR3 protein: CASSVKRGGDTQYF. CDR3 DNA: TGTGCCAGCAGTGTAAAGCGGGGGGGAGATACGCAGTATTTT. Using reference TRBV2 and TRBJ2-3 for the parts outside the CDR3, the full variable domain is EPEVTQTPSHQVTQMGQEVILRCVPISNHLYFYWYRQILGQKVEFLVSFYNNEISEKSEIFDDQFSVERPDGSNFTLKIRSTKLEDSAMYFCASSVKRGGDTQYFGPGTRLTVL.

The chain couples TRBV27 to TRBJ2-7; D gene ambiguous. Between the trimmed V and J ends, which lost 7 bases and 0 bases, there was a span of 1 base. The CDR3 covers 10 residues. The germline V gene encodes CDR1 MNHEY and CDR2 SMNVEV (reference sequence). The CDR3 sequence: CASTSYEQYF. CDR3 in DNA: TGTGCCAGCACCTCCTACGAGCAGTACTTC.

The chain joins TRBV7-9 to TRBJ1-2; tentatively, D is TRBD1 (5 bases). Trimming shortened V by 2 bases and J by 2 bases, and 6 bases separated the two germline ends. The germline CDR1 and CDR2 sequences are SEHNR and FQNEAQ (reference sequence). This CDR3 spans 13 amino acids. CDR3 nucleotide sequence: TGTGCCAGCAGCTTACAGGGCAACTATGGCTACACCTTC. It encodes CASSLQGNYGYTF. The full variable domain, its missing parts supplied by reference TRBV7-9 and TRBJ1-2, is DTGVSQNPRHKITKRGQNVTFRCDPISEHNRLYWYRQTLGQGPEFLTYFQNEAQLEKSRLLSDRFSAERPKGSFSTLEIQRTEQGDSAMYLCASSLQGNYGYTFGSGTRLTVV.

The rearrangement links TRBV6-5 to TRBJ2-1; 8 nucleotides agree with TRBD2. V was pared by 3 bases and J by 12 bases, with 16 bases of the junction left unmatched. The V gene's germline CDR1 is MNHEY and CDR2 SVGAGI. The CDR3 is made up of 16 amino acids. In DNA, the CDR3 is TGTGCCAGCAGTTATACGGGCGCGGGGGGCAGAGGGAGGCAGTTCTTC. Amino acid sequence: CASSYTGAGGRGRQFF.

The chain couples TRBV9 to TRBJ2-3; unclear D gene. There are 15 residues in the CDR3. The germline CDR1 and CDR2 sequences are SGDLS and YYNGEE. Trimming stripped 0 bases from V and 0 bases from J, with 8 bases between. The CDR3 here is CASSVAPSSTDTQYF. The CDR3 bases are TGTGCCAGCAGCGTAGCGCCTTCTAGCACAGATACGCAGTATTTT.

The rearrangement links TRBV6-1 to TRBJ2-3; 10 nucleotides line up with TRBD1. CDR1 and CDR2 (germline): MNHNS, SASEGT. With 7 bases clipped from V and 5 bases from J, the junction kept 6 bases outside the gene matches. CDR3 length equals 14 residues. DNA of the CDR3: TGTGCCAGCACCCGGGACAGGGGTCAAGATACGCAGTATTTT. This encodes CASTRDRGQDTQYF.

The gene calls are TRBV9 and TRBJ2-3, with 7 bases aligning to TRBD1. The J segment lost 4 bases and the V segment lost 3 bases, leaving 11 bases of the junction unmatched. From germline, CDR1 is SGDLS and CDR2 YYNGEE. This CDR3 comprises 16 residues. CDR3 amino acids: CASSAPTGAKSDTQYF. The CDR3 bases are TGTGCCAGCAGCGCGCCCACAGGGGCCAAATCAGATACGCAGTATTTT.

The chain recombines TRBV18 with TRBJ1-2; possibly TRBD1 for D (5 bases). Germline CDR1 and CDR2: KGHSH and LQKENI. V was cut by 3 bases and J by 0 bases, with 17 bases left in between. CDR3 length: 17 amino acids. In nucleotides, the CDR3 is TGTGCCAGCTCACCGCAACAATCACGGGGCGCTAACTATGGCTACACCTTC. Protein sequence: CASSPQQSRGANYGYTF.

The gene calls are TRBV5-4 and TRBJ2-3; 10 bases line up with TRBD2. The germline V gene has CDR1 SGHNT and CDR2 YYREEE (reference sequence). The trim removed 1 base at V and 0 bases at J, leaving 2 bases unmatched. This CDR3 has 16 amino acids. CDR3: CASSLMGLASTDTQYF. CDR3 nucleotides: TGTGCCAGCAGCTTGATGGGACTAGCGAGCACAGATACGCAGTATTTT.

The J gene is TRBJ2-1, the V gene TRBV5-6; 7 bases are shared with TRBD1. CDR1 and CDR2 (germline): SGHDT, YYEEEE. This CDR3 spans 16 amino acids. The V segment lost 4 bases and the J segment 0 bases; nucleotides outside the gene matches: 7. The CDR3 sequence is CASSRGGTGSYNEQFF. The CDR3 nucleotides read TGTGCCAGCAGCCGAGGGGGCACGGGCTCCTACAATGAGCAGTTCTTC.

This chain links TRBV2 with TRBJ2-5; D perhaps matches TRBD2 (5 bases). Trimming cost V 2 bases and J 9 bases, with 16 bases left between them. This CDR3 is built from 14 residues. Germline V gene lookup returns CDR1 SNHLY and CDR2 FYNNEI. CDR3 DNA: TGTGCCAGCAGTGAACGGGGTCTAGCTCTCCCCCAGTACTTC. Amino acid sequence: CASSERGLALPQYF.

The V gene is TRBV6-1, the J gene TRBJ2-5; TRBD1 might be the D (5 bases). This CDR3 contains 15 residues. Germline V CDR1 and CDR2: MNHNS, SASEGT. V was pared by 6 bases and J by 4 bases, with 18 bases between. The CDR3 loop is CASSLRQVRGETQYF. CDR3 bases: TGTGCCAGCAGCCTAAGGCAGGTAAGGGGAGAGACCCAGTACTTC.